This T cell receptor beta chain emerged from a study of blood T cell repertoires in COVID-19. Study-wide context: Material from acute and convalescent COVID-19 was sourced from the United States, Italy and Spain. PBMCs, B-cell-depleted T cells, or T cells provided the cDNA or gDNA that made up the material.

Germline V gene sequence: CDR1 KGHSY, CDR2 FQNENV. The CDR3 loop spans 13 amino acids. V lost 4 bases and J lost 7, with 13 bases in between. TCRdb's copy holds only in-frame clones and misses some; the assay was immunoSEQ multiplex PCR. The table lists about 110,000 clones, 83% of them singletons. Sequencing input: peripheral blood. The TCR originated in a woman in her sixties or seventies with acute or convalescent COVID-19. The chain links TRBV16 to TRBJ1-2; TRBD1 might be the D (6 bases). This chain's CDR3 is CASSRPGAVGYTF. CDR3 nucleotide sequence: TGTGCCAGCAGCCGTCCAGGGGCGGTTGGCTACACCTTC.